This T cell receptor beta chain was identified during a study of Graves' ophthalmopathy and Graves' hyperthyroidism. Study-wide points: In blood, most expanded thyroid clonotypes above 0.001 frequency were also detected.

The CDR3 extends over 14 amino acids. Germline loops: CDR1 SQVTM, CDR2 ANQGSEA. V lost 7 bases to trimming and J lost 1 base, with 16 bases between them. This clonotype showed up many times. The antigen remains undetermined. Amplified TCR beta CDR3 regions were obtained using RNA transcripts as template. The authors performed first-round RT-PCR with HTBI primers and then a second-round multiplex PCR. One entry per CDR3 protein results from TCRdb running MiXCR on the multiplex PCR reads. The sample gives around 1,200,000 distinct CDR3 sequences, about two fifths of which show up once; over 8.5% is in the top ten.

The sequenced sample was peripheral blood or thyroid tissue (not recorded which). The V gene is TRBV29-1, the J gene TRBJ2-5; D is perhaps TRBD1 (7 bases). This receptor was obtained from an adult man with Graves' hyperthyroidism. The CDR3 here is CSAGGTAIQETQYF. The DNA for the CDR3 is TGCAGCGCTGGGGGGACAGCTATCCAAGAGACCCAGTACTTC.